This TCR beta chain was documented in a study of T-cell reconstitution after alpha-beta-depleted transplantation in children. This clonotype was observed a handful of times. What it binds is not known. The TCRbeta library incorporated unique molecular identifiers. From the PCR reads, TCRdb called clonotypes with MiXCR, one entry per CDR3 protein. The top ten clones hold 28% of a sample with about 980,000 distinct CDR3 sequences, roughly 29% of them seen once. Germline V gives CDR1 DFQATT, CDR2 SNEGSKA (reference sequence). Germline trimming cut 6 bases from V and 3 bases from J; bases unmatched to any gene: 8. The CDR3 runs to 13 residues. Study-wide findings and caveats: By about two months after transplant, alpha-beta T cells reportedly arose from several hundred graft clones that had expanded. Recipient T cells and thymic progenitors that survived were the source of the high TCRbeta diversity seen at day 60 in some patients.

The clonotype comes from a boy less than two years old who had a stem cell transplant for SCID, so the T cells may come from the graft donor. This chain uses TRBV20-1 with TRBJ2-7, with 7 bases identical to TRBD2. Sequenced material: PBMCs, mostly from graft donor cells, taken 360 days after TCRalphabeta/CD19-depleted stem cell transplant. CDR3 loop: CSAVGLADYEQYF. For the CDR3, the DNA is TGCAGTGCGGTTGGGCTAGCGGACTACGAGCAGTACTTC.